This T cell receptor (beta chain) is from a study of T cells after yellow fever vaccination. Findings of the study overall: Within FACS-sorted repertoires, abundant clonotypes contaminating from the bulk population could be present. After the booster, 95% to 98% of CD4 and 88% of CD8 primary-response clones were re-detected.

TCR cDNA was made by 5'RACE template switching, adding a universal primer site and UMIs. TCRdb passed the 5' RACE reads through MiXCR, listing each CDR3 protein once. The sample includes fewer than 350,000 distinct CDR3 sequences, 8% to 10% of them seen just once. This clonotype turned up a few times. Its target is not known. Sequencing used PBMCs, obtained on the day of the first yellow fever vaccination. The receptor was derived from a man aged 18-30 years who received the YFV17D yellow fever vaccine.

CDR3 residues: CASSFTGMNIQYF. As DNA, the CDR3 is TGTGCCAGCAGTTTTACAGGGATGAACATTCAGTACTTC. The V gene is TRBV12-3 or TRBV12-4, the J gene TRBJ2-4; D may be TRBD1 (6 bases). The V end lost 3 bases, the J end lost 7 bases, and 10 bases lay between the germline ends. The CDR3 consists of 13 residues.